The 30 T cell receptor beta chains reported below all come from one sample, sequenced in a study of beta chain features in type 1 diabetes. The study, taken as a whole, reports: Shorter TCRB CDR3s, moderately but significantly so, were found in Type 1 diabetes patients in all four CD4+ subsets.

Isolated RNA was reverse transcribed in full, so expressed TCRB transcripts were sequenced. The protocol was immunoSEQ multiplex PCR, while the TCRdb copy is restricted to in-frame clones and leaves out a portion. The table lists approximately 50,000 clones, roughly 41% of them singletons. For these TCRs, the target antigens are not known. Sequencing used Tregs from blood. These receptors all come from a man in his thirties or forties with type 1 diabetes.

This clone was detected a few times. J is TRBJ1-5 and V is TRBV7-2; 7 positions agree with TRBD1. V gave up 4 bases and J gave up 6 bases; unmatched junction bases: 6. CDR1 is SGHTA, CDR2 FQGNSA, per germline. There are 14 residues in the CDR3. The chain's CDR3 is CASSSGQEFQPQHF. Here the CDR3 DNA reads TGTGCCAGCAGCTCCGGACAGGAATTTCAGCCCCAGCATTTT.

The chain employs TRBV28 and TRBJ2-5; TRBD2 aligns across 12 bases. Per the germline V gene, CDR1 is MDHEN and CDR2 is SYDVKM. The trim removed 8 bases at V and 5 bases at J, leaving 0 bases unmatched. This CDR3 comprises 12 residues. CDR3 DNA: TGTGCCAGCCTAGCGGGAGGGGAGACCCAGTACTTC. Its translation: CASLAGGETQYF.

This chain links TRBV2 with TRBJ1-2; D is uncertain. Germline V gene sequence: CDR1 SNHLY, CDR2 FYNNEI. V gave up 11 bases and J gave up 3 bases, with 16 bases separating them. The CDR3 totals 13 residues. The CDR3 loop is CAAGRGEDYGYTF. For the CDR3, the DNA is TGTGCCGCCGGGCGGGGAGAGGACTATGGCTACACCTTC. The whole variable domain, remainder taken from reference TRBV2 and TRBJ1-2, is EPEVTQTPSHQVTQMGQEVILRCVPISNHLYFYWYRQILGQKVEFLVSFYNNEISEKSEIFDDQFSVERPDGSNFTLKIRSTKLEDSAMYFCAAGRGEDYGYTFGSGTRLTVV.

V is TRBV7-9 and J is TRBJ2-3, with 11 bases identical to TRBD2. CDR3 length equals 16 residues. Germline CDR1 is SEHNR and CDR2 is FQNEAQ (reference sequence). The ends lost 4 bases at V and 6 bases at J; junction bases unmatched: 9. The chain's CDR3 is CASSSGTSGSLDTQYF. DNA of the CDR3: TGTGCCAGCAGCTCTGGCACTAGCGGGAGTTTGGATACGCAGTATTTT.

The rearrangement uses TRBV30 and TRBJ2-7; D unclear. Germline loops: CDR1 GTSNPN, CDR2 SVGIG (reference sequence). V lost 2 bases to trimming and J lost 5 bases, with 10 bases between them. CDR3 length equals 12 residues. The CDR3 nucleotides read TGTGCCTGGAGTCGCGTGTCCCACGAGCAGTACTTC. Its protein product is CAWSRVSHEQYF.

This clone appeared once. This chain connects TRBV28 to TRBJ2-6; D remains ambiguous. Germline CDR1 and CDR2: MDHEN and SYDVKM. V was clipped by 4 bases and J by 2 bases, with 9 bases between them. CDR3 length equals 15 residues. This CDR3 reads CASSSPAAGANVLTF. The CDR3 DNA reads TGTGCCAGCAGTTCCCCCGCGGCTGGGGCCAACGTCCTGACTTTC.

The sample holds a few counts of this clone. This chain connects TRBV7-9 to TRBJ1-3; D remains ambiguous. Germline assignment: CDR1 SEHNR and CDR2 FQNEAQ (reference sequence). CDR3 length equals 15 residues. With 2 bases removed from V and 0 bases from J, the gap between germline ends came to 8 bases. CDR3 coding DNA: TGTGCCAGCAGCTTATATCCTTTCTCTGGAAACACCATATATTTT. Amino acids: CASSLYPFSGNTIYF.

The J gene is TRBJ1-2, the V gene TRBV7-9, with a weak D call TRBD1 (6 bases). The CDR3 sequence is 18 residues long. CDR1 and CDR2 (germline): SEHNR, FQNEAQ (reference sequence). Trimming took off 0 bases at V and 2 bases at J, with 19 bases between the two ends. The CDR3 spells CASSLASGSDRQNYGYTF. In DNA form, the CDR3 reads TGTGCCAGCAGCTTAGCTTCCGGATCGGACAGACAGAACTATGGCTACACCTTC. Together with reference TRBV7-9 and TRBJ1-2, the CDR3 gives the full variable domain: DTGVSQNPRHKITKRGQNVTFRCDPISEHNRLYWYRQTLGQGPEFLTYFQNEAQLEKSRLLSDRFSAERPKGSFSTLEIQRTEQGDSAMYLCASSLASGSDRQNYGYTFGSGTRLTVV.

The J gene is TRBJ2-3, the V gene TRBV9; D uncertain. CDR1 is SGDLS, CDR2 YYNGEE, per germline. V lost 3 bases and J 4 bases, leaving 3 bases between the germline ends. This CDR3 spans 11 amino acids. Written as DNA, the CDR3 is TGTGCCAGCAGCGCAGCAGATACGCAGTATTTT. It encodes CASSAADTQYF.

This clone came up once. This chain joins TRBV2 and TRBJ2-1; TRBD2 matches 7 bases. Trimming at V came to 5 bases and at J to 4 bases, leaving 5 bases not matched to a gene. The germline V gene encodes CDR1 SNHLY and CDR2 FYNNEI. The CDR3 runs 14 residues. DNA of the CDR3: TGTGCCAGCAGTCTGCTAGCGGCTTACAATGAGCAGTTCTTC. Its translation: CASSLLAAYNEQFF.

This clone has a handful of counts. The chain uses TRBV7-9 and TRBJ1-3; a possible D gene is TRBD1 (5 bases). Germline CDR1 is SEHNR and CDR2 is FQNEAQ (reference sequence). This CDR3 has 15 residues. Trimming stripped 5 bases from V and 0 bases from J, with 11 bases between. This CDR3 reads CASSAGGFSGNTIYF. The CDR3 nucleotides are TGTGCCAGCAGCGCGGGGGGTTTCTCTGGAAACACCATATATTTT.

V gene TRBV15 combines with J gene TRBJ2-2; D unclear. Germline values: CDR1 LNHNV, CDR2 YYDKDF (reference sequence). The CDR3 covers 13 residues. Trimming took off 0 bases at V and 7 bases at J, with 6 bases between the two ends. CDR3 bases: TGTGCCACCAGCAGAGAAACCAGCGGGGAGCTGTTTTTT. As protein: CATSRETSGELFF. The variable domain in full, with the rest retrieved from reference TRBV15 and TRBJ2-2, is DAMVIQNPRYQVTQFGKPVTLSCSQTLNHNVMYWYQQKSSQAPKLLFHYYDKDFNNEADTPDNFQSRRPNTSFCFLDIRSPGLGDTAMYLCATSRETSGELFFGEGSRLTVL.

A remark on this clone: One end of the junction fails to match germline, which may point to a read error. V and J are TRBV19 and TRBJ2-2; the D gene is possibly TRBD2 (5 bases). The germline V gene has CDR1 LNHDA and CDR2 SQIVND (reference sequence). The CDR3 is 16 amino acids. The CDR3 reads CASSRRGGSGTGELLF. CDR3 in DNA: TGTGCCAGTAGTCGGAGAGGCGGGTCCGGAACCGGGGAGCTGCTTTTT.

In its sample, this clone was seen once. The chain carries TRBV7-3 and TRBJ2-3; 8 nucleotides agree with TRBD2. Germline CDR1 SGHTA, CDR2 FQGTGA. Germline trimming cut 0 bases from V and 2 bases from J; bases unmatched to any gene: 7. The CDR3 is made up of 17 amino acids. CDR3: CASSLTGGRPYTDTQYF. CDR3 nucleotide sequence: TGTGCCAGCAGCTTAACAGGCGGGAGGCCATACACAGATACGCAGTATTTT.

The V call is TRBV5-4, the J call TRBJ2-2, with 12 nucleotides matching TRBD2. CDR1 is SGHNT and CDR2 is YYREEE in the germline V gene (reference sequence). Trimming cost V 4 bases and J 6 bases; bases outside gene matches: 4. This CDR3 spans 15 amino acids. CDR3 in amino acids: CASSHLAGGPGELFF. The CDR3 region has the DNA TGTGCCAGCAGCCACCTAGCGGGAGGGCCCGGGGAGCTGTTTTTT.

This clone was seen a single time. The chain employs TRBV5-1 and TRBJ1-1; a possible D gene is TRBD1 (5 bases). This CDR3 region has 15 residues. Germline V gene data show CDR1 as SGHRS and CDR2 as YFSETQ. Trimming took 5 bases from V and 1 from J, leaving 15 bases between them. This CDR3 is CASRRAGRRNTEAFF. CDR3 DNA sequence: TGCGCCAGCAGGAGGGCAGGGAGGAGGAACACTGAAGCTTTCTTT.

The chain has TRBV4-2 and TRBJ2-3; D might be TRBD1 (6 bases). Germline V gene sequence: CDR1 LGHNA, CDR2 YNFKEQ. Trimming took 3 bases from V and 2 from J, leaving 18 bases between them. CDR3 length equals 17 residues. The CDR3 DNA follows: TGTGCCAGCAGCCAGGGGGCCGGGCTAGTCGCCACAGATACGCAGTATTTT. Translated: CASSQGAGLVATDTQYF.

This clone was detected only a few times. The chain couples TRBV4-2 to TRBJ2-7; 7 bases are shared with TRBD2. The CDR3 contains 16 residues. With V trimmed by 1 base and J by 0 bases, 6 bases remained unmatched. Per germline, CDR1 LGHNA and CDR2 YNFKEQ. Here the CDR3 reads CASSQGSLAASYEQYF. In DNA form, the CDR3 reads TGTGCCAGCAGCCAAGGCTCCCTAGCGGCCTCCTACGAGCAGTACTTC.

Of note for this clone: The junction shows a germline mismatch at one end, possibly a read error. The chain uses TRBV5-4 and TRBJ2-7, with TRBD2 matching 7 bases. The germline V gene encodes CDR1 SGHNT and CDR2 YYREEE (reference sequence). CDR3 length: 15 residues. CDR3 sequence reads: CASSLGLADAYERYF. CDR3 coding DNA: TGTGCCAGCAGCTTGGGGCTAGCGGACGCCTACGAGCGGTACTTC. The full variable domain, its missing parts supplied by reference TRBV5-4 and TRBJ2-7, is ETGVTQSPTHLIKTRGQQVTLRCSSQSGHNTVSWYQQALGQGPQFIFQYYREEENGRGNFPPRFSGLQFPNYSSELNVNALELDDSALYLCASSLGLADAYERYFGPGTRLTVT.

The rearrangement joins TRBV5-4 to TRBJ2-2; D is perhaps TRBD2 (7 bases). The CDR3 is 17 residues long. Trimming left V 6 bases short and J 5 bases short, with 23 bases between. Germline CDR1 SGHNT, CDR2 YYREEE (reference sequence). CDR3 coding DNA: TGTGCCAGCACCCTGCTAGGGGGGAGGGCCATTACCGGGGAGCTGTTTTTT. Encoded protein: CASTLLGGRAITGELFF.

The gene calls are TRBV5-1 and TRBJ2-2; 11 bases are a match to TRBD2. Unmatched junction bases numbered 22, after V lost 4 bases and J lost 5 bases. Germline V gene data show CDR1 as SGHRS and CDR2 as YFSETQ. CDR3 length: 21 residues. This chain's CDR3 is CASSPIRTSGGPGVETGELFF. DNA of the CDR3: TGCGCCAGCAGCCCCATTCGTACTAGCGGGGGCCCAGGTGTCGAGACCGGGGAGCTGTTTTTT.

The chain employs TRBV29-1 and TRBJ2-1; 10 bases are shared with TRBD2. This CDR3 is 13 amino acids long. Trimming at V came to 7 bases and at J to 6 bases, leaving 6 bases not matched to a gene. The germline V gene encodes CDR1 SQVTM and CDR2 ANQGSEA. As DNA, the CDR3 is TGCAGCGGTGGTCAGCGGGAGGGCAATGAGCAGTTCTTC. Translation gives CSGGQREGNEQFF.

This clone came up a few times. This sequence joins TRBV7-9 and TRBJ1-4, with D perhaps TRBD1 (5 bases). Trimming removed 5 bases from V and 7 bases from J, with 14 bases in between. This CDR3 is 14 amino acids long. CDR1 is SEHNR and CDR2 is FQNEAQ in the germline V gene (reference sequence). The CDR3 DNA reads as TGTGCCAGCAGCCCCCGCTGGGGGGTTGAAAAACTGTTTTTT. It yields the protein CASSPRWGVEKLFF. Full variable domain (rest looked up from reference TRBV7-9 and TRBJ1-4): DTGVSQNPRHKITKRGQNVTFRCDPISEHNRLYWYRQTLGQGPEFLTYFQNEAQLEKSRLLSDRFSAERPKGSFSTLEIQRTEQGDSAMYLCASSPRWGVEKLFFGSGTQLSVL.

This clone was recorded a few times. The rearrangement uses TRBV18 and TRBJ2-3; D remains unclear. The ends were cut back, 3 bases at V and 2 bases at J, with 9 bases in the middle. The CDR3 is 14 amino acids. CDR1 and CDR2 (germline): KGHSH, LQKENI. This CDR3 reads CASSPNSNTDTQYF. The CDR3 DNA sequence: TGTGCCAGCTCACCTAACAGTAACACAGATACGCAGTATTTT. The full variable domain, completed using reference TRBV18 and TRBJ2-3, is NAGVMQNPRHLVRRRGQEARLRCSPMKGHSHVYWYRQLPEEGLKFMVYLQKENIIDESGMPKERFSAEFPKEGPSILRIQQVVRGDSAAYFCASSPNSNTDTQYFGPGTRLTVL.

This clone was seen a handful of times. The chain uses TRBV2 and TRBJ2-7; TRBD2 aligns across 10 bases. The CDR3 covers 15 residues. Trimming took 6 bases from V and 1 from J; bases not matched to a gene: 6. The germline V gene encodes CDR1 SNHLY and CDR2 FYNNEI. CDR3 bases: TGTGCCAGCAGAGTCCGGACTAGCGGATCCTACGAGCAGTACTTC. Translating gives CASRVRTSGSYEQYF. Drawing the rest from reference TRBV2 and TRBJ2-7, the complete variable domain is EPEVTQTPSHQVTQMGQEVILRCVPISNHLYFYWYRQILGQKVEFLVSFYNNEISEKSEIFDDQFSVERPDGSNFTLKIRSTKLEDSAMYFCASRVRTSGSYEQYFGPGTRLTVT.

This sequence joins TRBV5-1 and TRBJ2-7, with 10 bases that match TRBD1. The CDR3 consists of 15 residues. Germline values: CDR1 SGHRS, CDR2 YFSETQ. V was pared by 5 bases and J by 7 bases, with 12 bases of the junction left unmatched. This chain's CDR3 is CASRQGQGSEGEQYF. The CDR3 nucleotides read TGCGCCAGCAGACAGGGACAGGGGAGTGAAGGGGAGCAGTACTTC.

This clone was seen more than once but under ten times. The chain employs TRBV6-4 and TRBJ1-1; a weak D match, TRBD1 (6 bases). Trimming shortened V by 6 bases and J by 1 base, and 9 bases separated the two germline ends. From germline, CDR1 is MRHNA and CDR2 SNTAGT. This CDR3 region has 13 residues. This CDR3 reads CASSEDRNTEAFF. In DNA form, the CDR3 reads TGTGCCAGCAGCGAGGACAGGAACACTGAAGCTTTCTTT.

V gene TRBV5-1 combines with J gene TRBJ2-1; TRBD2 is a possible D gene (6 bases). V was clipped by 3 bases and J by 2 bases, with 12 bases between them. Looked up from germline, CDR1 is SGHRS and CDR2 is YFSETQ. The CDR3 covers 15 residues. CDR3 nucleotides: TGCGCCAGCAGCTCCGTAGCGGTCCCCTACAATGAGCAGTTCTTC. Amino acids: CASSSVAVPYNEQFF.

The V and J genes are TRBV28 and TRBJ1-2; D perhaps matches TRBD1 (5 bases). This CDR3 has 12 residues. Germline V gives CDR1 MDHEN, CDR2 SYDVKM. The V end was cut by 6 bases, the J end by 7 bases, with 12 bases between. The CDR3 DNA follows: TGTGCCAGCAGCCCAGGGCACAGTGGCTACACCTTC. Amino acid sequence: CASSPGHSGYTF.

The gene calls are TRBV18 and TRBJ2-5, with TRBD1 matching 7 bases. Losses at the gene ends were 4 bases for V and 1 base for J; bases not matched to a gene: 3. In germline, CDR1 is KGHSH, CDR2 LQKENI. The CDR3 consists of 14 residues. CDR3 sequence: CASSLQGIQETQYF. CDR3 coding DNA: TGTGCCAGCTCACTACAGGGGATCCAAGAGACCCAGTACTTC.